Included here is one TCR beta chain sequence, with context. Its antigen is not known. The CDR3 consists of 10 residues. Trimming shortened V by 7 bases and J by 5 bases, and 8 bases separated the two germline ends. Germline CDR1 reads SQVTM; CDR2 reads ANQGSEA. This entry belongs to a study of cytomegalovirus exposure and HLA in healthy donors. Study conclusions and caveats: With later analysis, a missense DCLRE1C variant became linked to TCR beta V- and J-gene trimming.

The study ran its PCR with 60 Vbeta and 13 Jbeta primers. Profiled with immunoSEQ multiplex PCR; TCRdb holds only in-frame clones, not every one. The repertoire has about 130,000 clones, roughly four fifths of them found once; the top ten carry 11%. The specimen was PBMCs. This receptor was identified in a male donor in good health and CMV-seropositive. The V gene is TRBV29-1, the J gene TRBJ1-1; D unresolved. The CDR3 spells CSASLTEAFF. CDR3 nucleotide sequence: TGCAGCGCCTCCTTGACTGAAGCTTTCTTT.